The 11 T cell receptor beta chains below were found in one sample sequenced in a study of a mutant IDH1 vaccine in newly diagnosed glioma. Their target antigens are unknown. Time point here: week 47, end of study. Every single dose of the vaccine, 300 ug of mutant IDH1 20-mer peptide, came with topical imiquimod. The table came from immunoSEQ multiplex PCR; TCRdb's copy has only in-frame clones and leaves some out. The repertoire holds 77,000 or so clones, roughly four fifths seen once, with more than 5% in the top ten. This sample comprised PBMCs, obtained from a glioma patient whose treatment included an IDH1 peptide vaccine. Every receptor here comes from a man aged 40-55 years with glioma.

V and J are TRBV5-4 and TRBJ2-3; 8 bases are a match to TRBD2. V shed 6 bases and J 2 bases; nucleotides not matched to a gene: 8. Germline CDR1 and CDR2: SGHNT and YYREEE (reference sequence). The CDR3 runs 15 residues. For the CDR3, the DNA is TGTGCCAGCACCAAAACGGGGGGGGTCACAGATACGCAGTATTTT. It yields the protein CASTKTGGVTDTQYF.

J is TRBJ1-5 and V is TRBV5-5; TRBD1 is a possible D gene (5 bases). This CDR3 has 18 amino acids. The germline gives CDR1 SGHKS, CDR2 YYEKEE (reference sequence). V was cut by 6 bases and J by 2 bases, with 24 bases left in between. The CDR3 region has the DNA TGTGCCAGCAAGCTTCGGCGCAAGGGACGATATGGCAATCAGCCCCAGCATTTT. It encodes CASKLRRKGRYGNQPQHF.

The chain is built from TRBV19 and TRBJ2-7, with D perhaps assigned TRBD1 or TRBD2 (6 bases each). CDR1 is LNHDA and CDR2 is SQIVND in the germline V gene (reference sequence). V lost 3 bases to trimming and J lost 7 bases, with 22 bases between them. The CDR3 loop spans 16 amino acids. The CDR3 sequence: CASSMAVGGGIVEQYF. The DNA for the CDR3 is TGTGCCAGTAGTATGGCCGTAGGAGGGGGGATCGTGGAGCAGTACTTC. The whole variable domain, remainder taken from reference TRBV19 and TRBJ2-7, is DGGITQSPKYLFRKEGQNVTLSCEQNLNHDAMYWYRQDPGQGLRLIYYSQIVNDFQKGDIAEGYSVSREKKESFPLTVTSAQKNPTAFYLCASSMAVGGGIVEQYFGPGTRLTVT.

V usage is TRBV7-2 and J usage is TRBJ2-7; 7 positions match TRBD2. The V and J ends lost 2 bases and 4 bases, in that order; junction bases with no gene match: 11. CDR3 length equals 16 residues. CDR1 and CDR2 (germline): SGHTA, FQGNSA. The CDR3 region has the DNA TGTGCCAGCAGCTTATTTGCAGGCGGGAGTAAGTACGAGCAGTACTTC. This gives the protein CASSLFAGGSKYEQYF.

The genes are TRBV2 and TRBJ2-6; 7 nucleotides line up with TRBD2. The ends lost 2 bases at V and 0 bases at J; junction bases unmatched: 10. The V gene's germline CDR1 is SNHLY and CDR2 FYNNEI. The CDR3 loop spans 19 amino acids. DNA of the CDR3: TGTGCCAGCAGTGAACTAGCGGAAAACTTTGACTCTGGGGCCAACGTCCTGACTTTC. Translating gives CASSELAENFDSGANVLTF.

The gene calls are TRBV6-1 and TRBJ1-1; 8 bases line up with TRBD1. Looked up from germline, CDR1 is MNHNS and CDR2 is SASEGT. The CDR3 has 13 amino acids. Trimming cost V 6 bases and J 0 bases; bases outside gene matches: 0. CDR3 loop: CASRTGVNTEAFF. Here the CDR3 DNA reads TGTGCCAGCAGGACAGGGGTGAACACTGAAGCTTTCTTT.

This chain uses TRBV5-1 with TRBJ1-5, with D perhaps matching TRBD1 (6 bases). V dropped 4 bases and J dropped 3 bases, with 11 bases sitting between them. The CDR3 loop spans 14 amino acids. Germline CDR1 is SGHRS and CDR2 is YFSETQ. CDR3 amino acids: CASSPGQPNQPQHF. As DNA, the CDR3 is TGCGCCAGCAGCCCCGGACAGCCCAATCAGCCCCAGCATTTT.

The rearrangement joins TRBV7-2 to TRBJ2-1; the D gene is possibly TRBD1 (5 bases). V lost 3 bases, J lost 8 bases, and 17 bases lay in between. The V gene's germline CDR1 is SGHTA and CDR2 FQGNSA. The CDR3 loop spans 15 amino acids. The CDR3 protein is CASSLDPVEGDEQFF. In DNA form, the CDR3 reads TGTGCCAGCAGCTTGGACCCGGTAGAAGGGGATGAGCAGTTCTTC.

V usage is TRBV5-6 and J usage is TRBJ2-7; D gene ambiguous. CDR1 and CDR2 (germline): SGHDT, YYEEEE. V lost 0 bases, J lost 6 bases, and 13 bases lay in between. This CDR3 spans 14 amino acids. CDR3 sequence reads: CASSLAGRPGEQYF. CDR3 nucleotides: TGTGCCAGCAGCTTGGCCGGGCGGCCCGGCGAGCAGTACTTC. Based on the CDR3 plus reference TRBV5-6 and TRBJ2-7, the full variable domain is DAGVTQSPTHLIKTRGQQVTLRCSPKSGHDTVSWYQQALGQGPQFIFQYYEEEERQRGNFPDRFSGHQFPNYSSELNVNALLLGDSALYLCASSLAGRPGEQYFGPGTRLTVT.

The CDR3 loop reads CASSLVGAGGVNQPQHF. Here the CDR3 DNA reads TGTGCCAGCAGCTTAGTAGGCGCAGGGGGCGTAAATCAGCCCCAGCATTTT. This rearrangement joins TRBV7-9 to TRBJ1-5; 8 nucleotides line up with TRBD1. Trimming at V came to 1 base and at J to 4 bases, leaving 9 bases not matched to a gene. The CDR3 extends over 17 amino acids. CDR1 and CDR2 (germline): SEHNR, FQNEAQ (reference sequence).

The chain employs TRBV30 and TRBJ2-2; TRBD1 aligns across 9 bases. Germline trimming cut 5 bases from V and 5 bases from J; bases unmatched to any gene: 15. This CDR3 comprises 17 residues. CDR1 and CDR2 from the germline V gene are GTSNPN and SVGIG (reference sequence). The CDR3 DNA reads TGTGCCTGGGGTTATACAGGGGGCATAAGAAGGACCGGGGAGCTGTTTTTT. Translation: CAWGYTGGIRRTGELFF.